This TCR beta chain was observed in a study of T-cell reconstitution after alpha-beta-depleted transplantation in children. This clonotype appeared a single time. Trimming pared 3 bases from V and 2 bases from J, leaving 11 bases between. This CDR3 has 15 amino acids. The germline V gene encodes CDR1 MGHRA and CDR2 YSYEKL. Preparation of the TCRbeta library used unique molecular identifiers. TCRdb processed the PCR reads anew with MiXCR; each CDR3 protein has one entry. The sample carries about 310,000 distinct CDR3 sequences, around 20% recorded once. This sample comprised PBMCs, mostly from graft donor cells, obtained 180 days after TCRalphabeta/CD19-depleted stem cell transplant. This rearrangement joins TRBV4-1 to TRBJ2-4; maybe TRBD2 (5 bases). This receptor was taken from a male patient younger than 18 who had a stem cell transplant for acute lymphoblastic leukemia, so the T cells may come from the graft donor. CDR3 region: CASSQLGVPKNIQYF. The CDR3 bases are TGCGCCAGCAGCCAGTTGGGAGTTCCCAAAAACATTCAGTACTTC.